This T cell receptor (beta chain) was identified during a study of pediatric ulcerative colitis. One to two pinch biopsies were taken from the rectum during colonoscopy. Assay: immunoSEQ multiplex PCR; the TCRdb copy retains only in-frame clones and omits some. The sample carries around 12,000 clones, around 77% recorded once. This clone showed up just once. Its antigen is currently unknown. CDR1 MNHEY and CDR2 SVGAGI come from the germline V gene. This CDR3 comprises 13 residues. Unmatched junction bases numbered 4, after V lost 6 bases and J lost 8 bases. Findings of the study overall: Acute severe colitis showed lower rectal diversity from clonal expansions. Two patients had blood samples with substantially reduced template counts. Total lymphocyte DNA, not sorted subsets, was the template.

This TCR derives from a boy between 10 and 17 years old who was a control in a study of pediatric ulcerative colitis. This sequence joins TRBV6-5 and TRBJ1-5; the match to TRBD1 covers 10 bases. The sequencing input was gut tissue. Here the CDR3 DNA reads TGTGCCAGCAGGCGGGGGACAGGGGAGCCCCAGCATTTT. The encoded protein is CASRRGTGEPQHF.